These 16 T cell receptor beta chains came from one sample sequenced in a study of PD-1 blockade in mismatch repair-deficient tumors (dated by TCRdb to about 2017). The method behind the library was the immunoSEQ multiplex PCR assay. The source is immuneACCESS, and TCRdb retained only in-frame sequences with V and J called. Part of the clones is not carried over; for the studies checked, unresolved V genes explain less than half of this, and the remainder is unexplained. A total of approximately 9,800 clones appear in this sample, around 88% of them only once. The leading ten clones occupy around 23% of the sample. The label giving this sample's time point can be read as: roughly 10-day in vitro stimulation with candidate neoantigen peptide 2. Which antigens these TCRs recognize remains unknown. The sequences come from cells cultured in vitro, collected from a patient treated with pembrolizumab. These receptors were obtained from an adult with mismatch repair-deficient cancer.

The chain combines TRBV18 with TRBJ2-7, with D perhaps matching TRBD2 (5 bases). Germline V gene lookup returns CDR1 KGHSH and CDR2 LQKENI. CDR3 length: 16 residues. The germline V and J ends were trimmed by 4 bases and 0 bases, with 16 bases remaining between them. CDR3 sequence reads: CASSLPPGLSSYEQYF. The CDR3 coding sequence is TGTGCCAGCTCACTACCTCCAGGACTGAGCTCCTACGAGCAGTACTTC.

The V call is TRBV7-2, the J call TRBJ1-3; D not resolved. Trimming took off 4 bases at V and 4 bases at J, with 14 bases between the two ends. The CDR3 is made up of 15 amino acids. CDR1 and CDR2 (germline): SGHTA, FQGNSA. The CDR3 DNA follows: TGTGCCAGCAGCTCCCCGGGAGACATAGGAAACACCATATATTTT. This translates into CASSSPGDIGNTIYF.

A single count supports this clone. The chain combines TRBV9 with TRBJ2-7; 12 bases agree with TRBD2. CDR3 length: 13 amino acids. V lost 4 bases, J lost 6 bases, and 2 bases stayed unmatched. CDR1 and CDR2 from the germline V gene are SGDLS and YYNGEE. The CDR3 DNA reads as TGTGCCAGCAGCCCTAGCGGGAGGGGCGAGCAGTACTTC. It is translated as CASSPSGRGEQYF.

The rearrangement links TRBV7-3 to TRBJ2-2, with D perhaps assigned TRBD1 or TRBD2 (5 bases each). With 4 bases removed from V and 0 bases from J, the gap between germline ends came to 15 bases. Germline lookup yields CDR1 SGHTA and CDR2 FQGTGA. There are 17 residues in the CDR3. This CDR3 is CASSYTLGASNTGELFF. In nucleotides, the CDR3 is TGTGCCAGCAGCTATACCCTCGGGGCCTCGAACACCGGGGAGCTGTTTTTT.

As for this clone: Other DNA sequences of this sample code for an identical CDR3. This chain connects TRBV6-5 to TRBJ2-1; maybe TRBD2 (5 bases). This CDR3 spans 16 amino acids. The germline gives CDR1 MNHEY, CDR2 SVGAGI. V lost 0 bases and J 0 bases, leaving 9 bases between the germline ends. The DNA for the CDR3 is TGTGCCAGCAGTTACTCAGGAGGTAGCTCCTACAATGAGCAGTTCTTC. It encodes CASSYSGGSSYNEQFF.

This chain links TRBV28 with TRBJ2-1; 11 positions match TRBD2. The CDR3 is made up of 15 amino acids. Germline CDR1 and CDR2: MDHEN and SYDVKM. The trim removed 4 bases at V and 7 bases at J, leaving 6 bases unmatched. CDR3 in amino acids: CASSSLAGGRNEQFF. The CDR3 DNA follows: TGTGCCAGCAGTTCTTTAGCGGGAGGGAGAAATGAGCAGTTCTTC.

This clone came up a few times. The chain is built from TRBV6-1 and TRBJ2-3; TRBD1 matches at 7 bases. V lost 4 bases, J lost 3 bases, and 1 base stayed unmatched. Germline values: CDR1 MNHNS, CDR2 SASEGT. The CDR3 totals 13 residues. The chain's CDR3 is CASSGQGTDTQYF. The CDR3 DNA is TGTGCCAGCAGTGGACAGGGTACAGATACGCAGTATTTT.

The gene calls are TRBV28 and TRBJ1-2, with 7 positions matching TRBD1. The germline V gene encodes CDR1 MDHEN and CDR2 SYDVKM. J gave up 6 bases and V 1 base, and 14 bases lay outside the gene matches. The CDR3 covers 17 residues. Here the CDR3 DNA reads TGTGCCAGCAGTTTATCGGCAGGGGGTATTAAAGAGGATGGCTACACCTTC. Protein sequence: CASSLSAGGIKEDGYTF.

This clone showed up just once. The chain is built from TRBV5-1 and TRBJ2-1, with 7 bases identical to TRBD2. V lost 3 bases to trimming and J lost 7 bases; unmatched junction nucleotides: 7. CDR3 length equals 14 residues. In germline, CDR1 is SGHRS, CDR2 YFSETQ. The CDR3 here is CASSWGGSENEQFF. CDR3 DNA: TGCGCCAGCAGCTGGGGGGGTAGCGAAAATGAGCAGTTCTTC. Combining the CDR3 with reference TRBV5-1 and TRBJ2-1 gives the whole variable domain KAGVTQTPRYLIKTRGQQVTLSCSPISGHRSVSWYQQTPGQGLQFLFEYFSETQRNKGNFPGRFSGRQFSNSRSEMNVSTLELGDSALYLCASSWGGSENEQFFGPGTRLTVL.

The rearrangement joins TRBV7-9 to TRBJ2-2; D possibly corresponds to TRBD1 (5 bases). Trimming took off 2 bases at V and 1 base at J, with 11 bases between the two ends. The germline V gene has CDR1 SEHNR and CDR2 FQNEAQ (reference sequence). The CDR3 extends over 16 amino acids. In DNA, the CDR3 is TGTGCCAGCAGCTTACTGGGGCAGGGGAACACCGGGGAGCTGTTTTTT. Amino acids: CASSLLGQGNTGELFF.

The V gene is TRBV21-1, the J gene TRBJ2-7; the D call TRBD1 from the table was never checked on the DNA. TRBV21-1 is a known pseudogene. There are 14 residues in the CDR3. CDR3 region: CASQRYRASYEQYF. The DNA of the CDR3 is TGTGCCAGCCAAAGATACAGGGCCTCCTACGAGCAGTACTTC.

The genes are TRBV19 and TRBJ2-5, with a tentative D call TRBD2 (5 bases). The CDR3 contains 15 residues. V shed 6 bases and J shed 2 bases, with 16 bases lying between them. Per germline, CDR1 LNHDA and CDR2 SQIVND (reference sequence). CDR3 region: CASRRGRLLQETQYF. The CDR3 DNA sequence: TGTGCCAGTAGACGGGGAAGGCTCCTGCAAGAGACCCAGTACTTC.

The chain recombines TRBV15 with TRBJ2-3, with D hard to call. Per the germline V gene, CDR1 is LNHNV and CDR2 is YYDKDF (reference sequence). This CDR3 region has 15 residues. V was pared by 3 bases and J by 0 bases, with 10 bases between. The CDR3, as DNA: TGTGCCACCAGCAGGGTTGGCGTTAGCACAGATACGCAGTATTTT. Its protein product is CATSRVGVSTDTQYF.

This clone appeared a single time. This chain links TRBV9 with TRBJ2-5; unclear D gene. The CDR3 consists of 13 residues. The V and J ends lost 4 bases and 5 bases respectively, with 12 bases between them. The germline CDR1 and CDR2 sequences are SGDLS and YYNGEE. The CDR3 here is CASSPRPRETQYF. CDR3 nucleotide sequence: TGTGCCAGCAGCCCCCGGCCTCGCGAGACCCAGTACTTC.

J is TRBJ2-7 and V is TRBV5-1; D is possibly TRBD2 (6 bases). Germline CDR1 SGHRS, CDR2 YFSETQ. With 1 base removed from V and 6 bases from J, the gap between germline ends came to 8 bases. The CDR3 is 12 residues long. CDR3 protein: CASSLQGLEQYF. CDR3 nucleotide sequence: TGCGCCAGCAGCTTGCAGGGACTCGAGCAGTACTTC.

Written as DNA, the CDR3 is TGTGCCAGCAGCCTGGGGGTCTCTGGAAACACCATATATTTT. Protein sequence: CASSLGVSGNTIYF. The chain joins TRBV7-9 to TRBJ1-3; TRBD1 is a possible D gene (5 bases). V lost 5 bases to trimming and J lost 0 bases, with 8 bases between them. The CDR3 is made up of 14 amino acids. CDR1 is SEHNR and CDR2 is FQNEAQ in the germline V gene (reference sequence). Drawing the rest from reference TRBV7-9 and TRBJ1-3, the complete variable domain is DTGVSQNPRHKITKRGQNVTFRCDPISEHNRLYWYRQTLGQGPEFLTYFQNEAQLEKSRLLSDRFSAERPKGSFSTLEIQRTEQGDSAMYLCASSLGVSGNTIYFGEGSWLTVV.